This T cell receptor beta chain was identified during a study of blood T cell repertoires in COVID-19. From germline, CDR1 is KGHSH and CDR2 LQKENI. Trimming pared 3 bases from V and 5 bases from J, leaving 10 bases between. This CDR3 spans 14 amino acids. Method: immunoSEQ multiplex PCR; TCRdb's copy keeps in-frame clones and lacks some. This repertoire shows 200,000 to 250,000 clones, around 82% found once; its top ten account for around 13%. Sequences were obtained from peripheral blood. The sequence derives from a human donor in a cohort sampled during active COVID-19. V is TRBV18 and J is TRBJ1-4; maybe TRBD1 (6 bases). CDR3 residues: CASSPDRNNEKLFF. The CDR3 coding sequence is TGTGCCAGCTCACCGGACAGAAACAATGAAAAACTGTTTTTT.